This T cell receptor (beta chain) was documented in a study of cytomegalovirus exposure and HLA in healthy donors. General study results and limits: Excluded were some V segments that proved indistinguishable, including TRBV6-2 and TRBV6-3. Reportedly, HLA-A and HLA-B alleles of most subjects were accurately predicted from TCR beta. As a later analysis showed, several of the most significant clusters appeared to be linked to common viral pathogens. As immune exposure information, only CMV serostatus was available.

V gave up 0 bases and J gave up 2 bases; unmatched junction bases: 5. The germline CDR1 and CDR2 sequences are MDHEN and SYDVKM. The CDR3 contains 17 residues. Details on this clone: What it binds is not known.

Primers included in the PCR were 60 Vbeta and 13 Jbeta primers. Assay used: immunoSEQ multiplex PCR; TCRdb lists only in-frame clones, some missing. The data contain 100,000 to 120,000 clones, about four fifths of them singletons. V gene TRBV28 combines with J gene TRBJ2-1, with TRBD1 matching over 9 bases. The specimen was PBMCs. The sequence was obtained from a man aged 25-40 years in good health and CMV-seronegative. CDR3 DNA sequence: TGTGCCAGCAGTTTATGGGGCCGGGACAGGGCCTACAATGAGCAGTTCTTC. Translating it yields CASSLWGRDRAYNEQFF.